This T cell receptor (beta chain) comes out of a study of T-cell reconstitution after alpha-beta-depleted transplantation in children. Germline CDR1 and CDR2: MNHEY and SVGEGT. J gave up 8 bases and V 4 bases, and 4 bases lay outside the gene matches. The CDR3 covers 15 residues. The TCRbeta library was prepared with unique molecular identifiers. TCRdb called the PCR reads again in MiXCR, with one record for every CDR3 protein. The table has some 600,000 distinct CDR3 sequences, roughly 13% seen once. This clonotype has more than one count but fewer than ten. Its antigen is not identified. Study-level results: Reportedly, roughly two months post-transplant, alpha-beta T cells arose from several hundred expanded graft clones.

The rearrangement joins TRBV6-2 or TRBV6-3 to TRBJ2-1; 14 nucleotides line up with TRBD2. The sequence was collected from a male patient younger than 18 who had a stem cell transplant for acute myeloid leukemia, so the T cells may come from the graft donor. Sequenced material: PBMCs, mostly from graft donor cells, taken 360 days after TCRalphabeta/CD19-depleted stem cell transplant. CDR3 in DNA: TGTGCCAGCAGTTGGACTAGCGGGAGGTTTTATGAGCAGTTCTTC. Translation gives CASSWTSGRFYEQFF.